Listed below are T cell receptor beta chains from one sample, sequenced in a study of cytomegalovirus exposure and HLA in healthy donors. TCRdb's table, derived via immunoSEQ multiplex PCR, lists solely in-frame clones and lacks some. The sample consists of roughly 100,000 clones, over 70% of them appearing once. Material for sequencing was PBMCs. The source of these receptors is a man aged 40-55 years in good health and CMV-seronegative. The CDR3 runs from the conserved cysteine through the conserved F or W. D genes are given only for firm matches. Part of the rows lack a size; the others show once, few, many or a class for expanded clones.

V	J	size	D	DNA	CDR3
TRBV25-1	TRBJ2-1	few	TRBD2	TGTGCCAGCAGTGGGGCGGGGGGTCGGAATGAGCAGTTCTTC	CASSGAGGRNEQFF
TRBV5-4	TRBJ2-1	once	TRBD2	TGTGCCAGCAGCTTTGGACTAGCGGACCAGCAGTTCTTC	CASSFGLADQQFF
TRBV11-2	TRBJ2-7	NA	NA	TGTGCCAGCAGCTTAGTCACAGGCAGGGCCTACGAGCAGTACTTC	CASSLVTGRAYEQYF
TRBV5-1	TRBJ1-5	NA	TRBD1	TGCGCCAGCAGCTTTACAGGGGGATTATGGCAGCCCCAGCATTTT	CASSFTGGLWQPQHF
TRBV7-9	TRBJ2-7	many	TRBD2	TGTGCCAGCAGCGCACACCGAGGACTAGCGGCCTACGAGCAGTACTTC	CASSAHRGLAAYEQYF
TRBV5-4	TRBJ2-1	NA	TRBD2	TGTGCCAGCAGCACTCGGACTAGCGGGAGTCATAATGAGCAGTTCTTC	CASSTRTSGSHNEQFF
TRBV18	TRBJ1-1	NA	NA	TGTGCCAGCTCACCAACCGGGACTCCGGGGAACACTGAAGCTTTCTTT	CASSPTGTPGNTEAFF
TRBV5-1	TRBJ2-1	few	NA	TGCGCCAGCAGCTTGGAAATCGGGTTAGAGCAGTTCTTC	CASSLEIGLEQFF
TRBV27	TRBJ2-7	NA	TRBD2	TGTGCCAGCAGTTTTGCTAGCGGGGGGTTTTACGAGCAGTACTTC	CASSFASGGFYEQYF
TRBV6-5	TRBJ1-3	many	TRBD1	TGTGCCAGCAGGACAGGGGGCTCTGGAAACACCATATATTTT	CASRTGGSGNTIYF
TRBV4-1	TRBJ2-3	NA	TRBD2	TGCGCCAGCAGCCAAGATGCGGGAGAGGCAGATACGCAGTATTTT	CASSQDAGEADTQYF
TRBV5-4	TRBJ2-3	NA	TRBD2	TGTGCCGCAAATCCCGGGGGGAGGGGCGTCGGCACAGATACGCAGTATTTT	CAANPGGRGVGTDTQYF
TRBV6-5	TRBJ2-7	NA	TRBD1	TGTGCCAGCAGCCGCGGACAGGGTATCTACGAGCAGTACTTC	CASSRGQGIYEQYF
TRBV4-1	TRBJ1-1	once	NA	TGCGCCGGCAGCCAACAGGGATTGAACACTGAAGCTTTCTTT	CAGSQQGLNTEAFF
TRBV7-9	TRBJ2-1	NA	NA	TGTGCCAGCAGCCCTCGGGCGGGGAATGAGCAGTTCTTC	CASSPRAGNEQFF
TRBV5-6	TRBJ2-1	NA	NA	TGTGCCAGCAGCTTGCCTAGCTCCTACAATGAGCAGTTCTTC	CASSLPSSYNEQFF
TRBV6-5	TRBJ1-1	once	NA	TGTGCCAGCAGTTACGGAGGGGTCACTGAAGCTTTCTTT	CASSYGGVTEAFF
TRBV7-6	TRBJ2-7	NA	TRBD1	TGTGCCAGCAGCTTCGACAGGGGTTACGAGCAGTACTTC	CASSFDRGYEQYF
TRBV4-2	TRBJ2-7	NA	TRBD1	TGTGCCAGCAGCTCATCAGGGGGCAACGAGCAGTACTTC	CASSSSGGNEQYF
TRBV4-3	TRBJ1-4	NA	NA	TGCGCCAGCAGCCAAGATACAGGTCCTAATGAAAAACTGTTTTTT	CASSQDTGPNEKLFF
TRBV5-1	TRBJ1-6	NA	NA	TGCGCCAGCAGGCGATTGACAGGTGGGGATTCACCCCTCCACTTT	CASRRLTGGDSPLHF
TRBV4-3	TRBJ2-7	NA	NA	TGCGCCAGCAGCCAAGATTGGACAGGGACTACCTACGAGCAGTACTTC	CASSQDWTGTTYEQYF
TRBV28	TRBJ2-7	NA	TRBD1	TGTGCCAGCAGTTTGTGGGACAGGGTGTACGAGCAGTACTTC	CASSLWDRVYEQYF
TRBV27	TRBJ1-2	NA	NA	TGTGCCAGCAGTTATGGCAGGGATAACTATGGCTACACCTTC	CASSYGRDNYGYTF
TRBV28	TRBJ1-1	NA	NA	TGTGCCAGCATCATTCGGGGGGCTGAAGCTTTCTTT	CASIIRGAEAFF
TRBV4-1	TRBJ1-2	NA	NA	TGCGCCAGCAGCCAAGAGGGCCTGGCAGGGCCCGGCTACACCTTC	CASSQEGLAGPGYTF
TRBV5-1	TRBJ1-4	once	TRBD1	TGCGCCAGCAGCTCTACAGGGGCAACTAATGAAAAACTGTTTTTT	CASSSTGATNEKLFF
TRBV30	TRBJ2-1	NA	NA	TGTGCCTGGAGTGTACGGAATGAGCAGTTCTTC	CAWSVRNEQFF
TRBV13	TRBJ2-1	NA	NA	TGTGCCAGCAGCCTGAAGATCCGCGGGGGACATCTCTATGAGCAGTTCTTC	CASSLKIRGGHLYEQFF
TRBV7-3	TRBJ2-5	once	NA	TGTGCCAGCAGCTTAACCGCGGCAGACCAAGAGACCCAGTACTTC	CASSLTAADQETQYF
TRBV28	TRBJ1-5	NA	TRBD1	TGTGCCAGCAGTTCCCCGGGACAGGGGTCTCAGCCCCAGCATTTT	CASSSPGQGSQPQHF
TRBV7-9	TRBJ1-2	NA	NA	TGTGCCAGCAGCTTACCACGGGAACATACGGGGGATGGCTACACCTTC	CASSLPREHTGDGYTF
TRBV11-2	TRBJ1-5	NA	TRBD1	TGTGCCAGCAGTTCCGGGACAGGGTTTTCCGATCAGCCCCAGCATTTT	CASSSGTGFSDQPQHF
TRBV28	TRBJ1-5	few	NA	TGTGCCAGCAGCCCTCCCTCACGCAGGGGTTATGGTCCGGGCAATCAGCCCCAGCATTTT	CASSPPSRRGYGPGNQPQHF
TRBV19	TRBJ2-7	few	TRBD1	TGTGCCAGTAGCCCGACTTTCGACAGGGACCCCTACGAGCAGTACTTC	CASSPTFDRDPYEQYF
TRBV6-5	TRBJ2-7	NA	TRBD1	TGTGCCAGCAGTTACGCCGGGACAGGTTTCTACGAGCAGTACTTC	CASSYAGTGFYEQYF
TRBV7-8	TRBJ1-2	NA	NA	TGTGCCAGCAGCTCTTTTATATTTGATACAGATAACTATGGCTACACCTTC	CASSSFIFDTDNYGYTF
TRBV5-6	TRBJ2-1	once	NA	TGTGCCAGCAAGAGTCGGGGGATGAGCTACAATGAGCAGTTCTTC	CASKSRGMSYNEQFF
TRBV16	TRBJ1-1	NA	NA	TGTGCCAGCAGCCAACCCCTAGGGAGGGGACCAACTGAAGCTTTCTTT	CASSQPLGRGPTEAFF
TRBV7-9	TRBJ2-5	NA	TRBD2	TGTGCCAGCACGGGAGGGGGGCGACAGACCCAGTACTTC	CASTGGGRQTQYF
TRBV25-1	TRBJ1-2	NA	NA	TGTGCCAGCAGTGAAACTTCTAACTATGGCTACACCTTC	CASSETSNYGYTF
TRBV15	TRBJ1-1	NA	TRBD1	TGTGCCACCAGCAGTAGGGGCAGGGGGCCCACTGAAGCTTTCTTT	CATSSRGRGPTEAFF
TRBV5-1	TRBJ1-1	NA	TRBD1	TGCGCCAGCAGCAAAGGGACAGGGATTGCCACTGAAGCTTTCTTT	CASSKGTGIATEAFF
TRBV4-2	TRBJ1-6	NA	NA	TGTGCCAGCAGCCAAGTGGATCAGGGTAATTCACCCCTCCACTTT	CASSQVDQGNSPLHF
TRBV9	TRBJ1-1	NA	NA	TGTGCCAGCAGCTCGGGGGGGACTCCCTCCGACATGAACACTGAAGCTTTCTTT	CASSSGGTPSDMNTEAFF
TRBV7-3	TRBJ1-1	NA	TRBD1	TGTGCCAGCGGGACAGGGGGCACTGAAGCTTTCTTT	CASGTGGTEAFF
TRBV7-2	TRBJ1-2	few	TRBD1	TGTGCCAGCAGCGCCGGGACAGGGGTCGGCTACACCTTC	CASSAGTGVGYTF
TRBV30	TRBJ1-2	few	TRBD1	TGTGCCTGGGCGACAGGGGTCTATGGCTACACCTTC	CAWATGVYGYTF
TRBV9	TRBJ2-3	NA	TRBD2	TGTGCCAGCAGCGAGCGGGCTAGCGGGGACAGCACAGATACGCAGTATTTT	CASSERASGDSTDTQYF